The T cell receptor (beta chain) described here comes from a study of early T cells in non-severe SARS-CoV-2 infection (dated by TCRdb to about 2021). As for the study more broadly: Bulk RNA from unsorted whole blood was used for TCR sequencing, so alpha and beta chains could not be paired.

A case-control design nested within a healthcare worker cohort in London, UK, was used, with weekly nasopharyngeal swab PCR tests and blood sampling performed. Healthcare workers were recruited between 23 and 31 March 2020, during the week of the UK lockdown, and were followed weekly for up to roughly 16 weeks. Library preparation was by 5' RACE. The reads were generated on a NextSeq 500. To correct for sequencing error and PCR bias, the TCR library protocol tagged individual cDNA molecules with unique molecular identifiers. Sequencing covered both TCR alpha and beta chains, and within each sample the abundances of alpha and beta sequences were tightly co-correlated. The study's processing was this. Decombinator V4 was used to perform V gene, J gene and CDR3 annotation of TCR sequences. TCRs were defined as expanded if a significant change between any two time points was detected under a Poisson model with p below 0.0001. TCR abundances were normalised to the total number of TCRs sequenced per sample and expressed as counts per million. TRAV1-2 paired with TRAJ12, TRAJ20 or TRAJ33 defined MAIT TCRs, while TRAV10 paired with TRAJ18 defined iNKT TCRs. A search of VDJdb, accessed on 1 November 2021, was run for TCRs annotated to CMV, EBV and SARS-CoV-2, with TCRs annotated for multiple antigens excluded. TCRdb reprocessing: public reads trimmed at Q25 with fastp, clones called with MiXCR, in-frame beta chains kept. When rows share a CDR3 protein, they turn into one entry using the most common DNA and genes. TCRdb, rather than the study authors, made the V and J calls. The sample records some 25,000 distinct CDR3 sequences, 4.3% of which are singletons. The ten largest clones add up to about 15% of the sample.

This clonotype showed up many times. Its antigen is currently not known. Within one base of it there is no much larger clone, and no base qualities were kept. Paper-wide results and their limitations: VDJdb matching was skewed toward anti-spike CD8 responses and likely underestimated virus-specific expansions by missing private and CD4 specificities.

The germline V gene yields SGHAT for CDR1 and FQNNGV for CDR2. The junction carries 13 bases between V and J, which are trimmed by 4 bases and 6 bases respectively. The CDR3 has 14 amino acids, counting the end cysteine and phenylalanine. Solely the CDR3 DNA is kept, with 42 bases framed from the first base. The sequence came from an adult who was a healthcare worker with PCR-confirmed SARS-CoV-2 infection or an uninfected control (not recorded which). Rearrangement joined TRBV11-2 to TRBJ1-5, with no reliable assignment of the D segment. Input material: whole blood. The sequenced DNA: TGTGCCAGCAGCTATAATGGTGTGGGTCAGCCCCAGCATTTT. It translates as CASSYNGVGQPQHF.